This is a list of T cell receptor beta chains from one sample in a study of blood T cells in healthy people across ages. Via MiXCR, TCRdb re-called the 5' RACE reads, giving one row per CDR3 protein. The table has roughly 800,000 distinct CDR3 sequences, more than 45% seen once. Sequenced: blood. These receptor sequences come from a man aged 30 to 45 in good health. Both conserved end residues are part of each CDR3. D genes are given only for firm matches. Clone size is not always given. Where it is, it says once, few, many or a class for expanded clones.

J gene | D gene | V gene | clone size | CDR3 DNA | CDR3 protein
TRBJ2-1 | TRBD2 | TRBV20-1 | . | TGCAGTGCTCTTTTTGCTAGCGGGGGGAATGAGCAGTTCTTC | CSALFASGGNEQFF
TRBJ1-6 | TRBD1 | TRBV20-1 | once | TGCAGTGCTAGAGTCACAGGGGGCTTTTCACCCCTCCACTTT | CSARVTGGFSPLHF
TRBJ2-3 | TRBD1 | TRBV27 | . | TGTGCCAGCAGTTTCAAGGGGGCAGATGATACGCAGTATTTT | CASSFKGADDTQYF
TRBJ2-7 | TRBD1 | TRBV5-1 | . | TGCGCCAGCAGACAGACAGGGGGCTACGAGCAGTACTTC | CASRQTGGYEQYF
TRBJ2-5 | . | TRBV4-1 | few | TGCGCCAGCAGCCGGGCTACACTAGGGGGTGAGACCCAGTACTTC | CASSRATLGGETQYF
TRBJ1-6 | . | TRBV5-6 | . | TGTGCCAGCAGCTTGGCCCTTCTGGACAGAGACAATAATTCACCCCTCCACTTT | CASSLALLDRDNNSPLHF
TRBJ1-4 | . | TRBV29-1 | . | TGCAGCGTAACAGGGACCCACGAAAAACTGTTTTTT | CSVTGTHEKLFF
TRBJ1-6 | . | TRBV7-3 | few | TGTGCCAGCAGCTTAACCGGGTACGATTCACCCCTCCACTTT | CASSLTGYDSPLHF
TRBJ2-7 | TRBD2 | TRBV4-3 | . | TGCGCCAGCACCCTAAGCGTCGCTAGCGGCGGATACAATGAGCAGTACTTC | CASTLSVASGGYNEQYF
TRBJ2-5 | . | TRBV7-3 | . | TGTGCCAGCAGCGGAACCGGGACGAAAGAGACCCAGTACTTC | CASSGTGTKETQYF
TRBJ2-7 | TRBD1 | TRBV20-1 | many | TGCAGTGCTACCAAAGGGACAGCCGAGCAGTACTTC | CSATKGTAEQYF
TRBJ2-5 | . | TRBV7-2 | few | TGTGCCAGCAGCTTCAGGGGGGGACAAGAGACCCAGTACTTC | CASSFRGGQETQYF
TRBJ2-1 | . | TRBV7-2 | . | TGTGCCAGCAGCTTAGGTTTAGGCAGGGGAAGCTCCTACAATGAGCAGTTCTTC | CASSLGLGRGSSYNEQFF
TRBJ2-2 | TRBD2 | TRBV6-2/TRBV6-3 | . | TGTGCCAGCAGTTATTCCCTCGCTAGCGGCACCGGGGAGCTGTTTTTT | CASSYSLASGTGELFF
TRBJ2-5 | . | TRBV29-1 | . | TGCAGCGTTGAGGGTCTACGGGAGACCCAGTACTTC | CSVEGLRETQYF
TRBJ2-7 | TRBD2 | TRBV28 | once | TGTGCCAGCCGATGGACTAGCGGTCACTACGAGCAGTACTTC | CASRWTSGHYEQYF
TRBJ1-5 | . | TRBV5-5 | . | TGTGCCAGCAGCAAATGGGAGGGGAACCAGCCCCAGCATTTT | CASSKWEGNQPQHF
TRBJ2-3 | TRBD2 | TRBV20-1 | . | TGCAGTGCTAGACAACTAGCGGGGGTGTCAGATACGCAGTATTTT | CSARQLAGVSDTQYF
TRBJ2-6 | . | TRBV28 | . | TGTGCCAGCAGTTCAGACAAGTCTGGGGCCAACGTCCTGACTTTC | CASSSDKSGANVLTF
TRBJ1-1 | . | TRBV2 | . | TGTGCCACCGTGAGACAGACGGGGGAAGCTTTCTTT | CATVRQTGEAFF
TRBJ2-7 | . | TRBV10-3 | . | TGTGCCATCAGTGAGTTCTCTGAGGGTGTATCCTACGAGCAGTACTTC | CAISEFSEGVSYEQYF
TRBJ2-7 | TRBD2 | TRBV6-5 | . | TGTGCCAGCAGTTACGATCCTAGCGGGATTATTGAGCAGTACTTC | CASSYDPSGIIEQYF
TRBJ1-2 | TRBD1 | TRBV27 | . | TGTGCCAGCAGTTTATCGCGGGCAGGGGGTGAGGATGGCTACACCTTC | CASSLSRAGGEDGYTF
TRBJ2-7 | TRBD2 | TRBV7-9 | . | TGTGCCAGCAGCGCTCGGGGGGTCTCCTACAATGAGCAGTACTTC | CASSARGVSYNEQYF
TRBJ2-1 | TRBD2 | TRBV3-1 | . | TGTGCCAGCAGCCAAGAGGGGCGGGGGGCGCAGTTCTTC | CASSQEGRGAQFF
TRBJ2-7 | TRBD1 | TRBV7-2 | few | TGTGCCAGCAGCGCCCGACAGGGCTACGAGCAGTACTTC | CASSARQGYEQYF